One sample yielded the 14 T cell receptor beta chains listed below, sequenced in a study of T cells in Graves' hyperthyroidism and ophthalmopathy. From RNA transcripts, TCR beta CDR3 regions were amplified. RT-PCR in the first round (using the HTBI primer set) targeted the TCR CDR3. MiXCR was run by TCRdb on the multiplex PCR reads, yielding one entry per CDR3 protein. Among about 250,000 distinct CDR3 sequences listed, around 20% were seen once. The source material was blood. These receptors were obtained from a man younger than 45 with Graves' ophthalmopathy.

The chain joins TRBV10-3 to TRBJ2-7; D tentatively reads TRBD1 or TRBD2 (5 bases each). V was trimmed by 0 bases and J by 1 base, leaving 7 bases between them. Germline V gives CDR1 ENHRY, CDR2 SYGVKD. The CDR3 sequence is 14 residues long. CDR3 region: CAISESRGSYEQYF. In DNA form, the CDR3 reads TGTGCCATCAGTGAGTCGAGGGGATCCTACGAGCAGTACTTC.

This rearrangement joins TRBV5-1 to TRBJ2-3; 8 bases agree with TRBD2. CDR1 and CDR2 (germline): SGHRS, YFSETQ. The V and J ends lost 5 bases and 0 bases, in that order; junction bases with no gene match: 5. The CDR3 is 15 residues long. CDR3 protein: CASREAGESTDTQYF. The DNA of the CDR3 is TGCGCCAGCAGAGAAGCGGGAGAGAGCACAGATACGCAGTATTTT.

This clonotype was picked up many times. The chain couples TRBV4-1 to TRBJ2-7; 11 bases line up with TRBD2. The germline V gene encodes CDR1 MGHRA and CDR2 YSYEKL. The length of the CDR3 is 16 residues. The junction had 5 bases not matched to a gene; V was cut back by 4 bases and J by 0 bases. CDR3 sequence (DNA): TGCGCCAGCAGCCTCGCGGGACTAGCGGCCTCCTACGAGCAGTACTTC. This encodes CASSLAGLAASYEQYF.

A note on this clonotype: A much more abundant neighbour one base away suggests this may be a read error. The CDR3 protein is CASSLGEGPSGPQYF. In DNA form, the CDR3 reads TGTGCCAGCAGCTTAGGTGAGGGACCGTCGGGTCCGCAGTATTTT. The V call is TRBV11-3, the J call TRBJ2-3; the D call may be TRBD1 or TRBD2 (5 bases each). Per germline, CDR1 SGHNT and CDR2 YENEEA. CDR3 length equals 15 residues. The ends were cut back, 1 base at V and 10 bases at J, with 18 bases in the middle.

This clonotype was detected ten times or more. The chain couples TRBV11-2 to TRBJ1-1; 8 bases match TRBD1. J gave up 0 bases and V 7 bases, and 10 bases lay outside the gene matches. This CDR3 has 16 residues. Germline-derived CDR1 and CDR2 are SGHAT and FQNNGV. CDR3 region: CASNGRAGGLNTEAFF. The CDR3 nucleotides are TGTGCCAGCAACGGTCGGGCAGGGGGCTTGAACACTGAAGCTTTCTTT.

This clonotype was recorded a few times. The CDR3 bases are TGTGCCAGCTCATCTTCTAGCGGGAGGTCCACAGATACGCAGTATTTT. Its protein product is CASSSSSGRSTDTQYF. V is TRBV18 and J is TRBJ2-3, with 11 bases fitting TRBD2. The CDR3 is 16 residues long. V dropped 5 bases and J dropped 2; count of bases not matched to a gene: 6. Germline CDR1 reads KGHSH; CDR2 reads LQKENI.

This chain connects TRBV5-4 to TRBJ2-7; TRBD2 agrees at 12 bases. This CDR3 is 17 amino acids long. V lost 4 bases to trimming and J lost 6 bases; unmatched junction nucleotides: 14. Germline CDR1 reads SGHNT; CDR2 reads YYREEE (reference sequence). CDR3 protein: CASSIGLAGPGWLEQYF. The CDR3 DNA is TGTGCCAGCAGCATAGGACTAGCGGGACCAGGATGGCTCGAGCAGTACTTC.

To note about this clonotype: A read error is possible here, since a much larger clone lies one base away. The rearrangement joins TRBV5-1 to TRBJ2-1; TRBD2 matches 9 bases. The CDR3 extends over 16 amino acids. The germline CDR1 and CDR2 sequences are SGHRS and YFSETQ. The trim removed 0 bases at V and 8 bases at J, leaving 9 bases unmatched. Here the CDR3 DNA reads TGCGCCAGCAGCTTGGTCGGGACTAGCCCCCTCGATGAGCAGTTCTTC. Residues: CASSLVGTSPLDEQFF.

This clonotype was seen more than once but under ten times. The chain recombines TRBV15 with TRBJ2-5; 10 nucleotides line up with TRBD2. CDR1 is LNHNV, CDR2 YYDKDF, per germline (reference sequence). This CDR3 contains 16 residues. With V trimmed by 1 base and J by 5 bases, 7 bases remained unmatched. The DNA for the CDR3 is TGTGCCACCAGCAGAGTACAGCGGGAGGGCCCGGAGACCCAGTACTTC. It yields the protein CATSRVQREGPETQYF.

The V and J genes are TRBV9 and TRBJ1-6; D is uncertain. The V gene's germline CDR1 is SGDLS and CDR2 YYNGEE. V dropped 0 bases and J dropped 9 bases, with 13 bases sitting between them. The CDR3 loop spans 15 amino acids. The CDR3 reads CASSVGANGVSPLHF. The CDR3 coding sequence is TGTGCCAGCAGCGTAGGGGCCAACGGTGTTTCACCCCTCCACTTT.

This clonotype has a count of ten or more. The rearrangement joins TRBV28 to TRBJ2-3, with 9 bases that match TRBD2. Germline trimming cut 11 bases from V and 0 bases from J; bases unmatched to any gene: 3. The CDR3 spans 13 residues. In germline, CDR1 is MDHEN, CDR2 SYDVKM. For the CDR3, the DNA is TGTGCCGGAGGGACTAGCAGCACAGATACGCAGTATTTT. Translating gives CAGGTSSTDTQYF.

This chain joins TRBV4-1 and TRBJ2-7; D gene unclear. Trimming removed 1 base at V and 7 bases at J, with 17 bases between. The germline V gene has CDR1 MGHRA and CDR2 YSYEKL. This CDR3 is built from 15 residues. CDR3 nucleotides: TGCGCCAGCAGCCAAGTGATACCCCTACCTGGGGAGCAGTACTTC. As protein: CASSQVIPLPGEQYF.

V and J are TRBV24-1 and TRBJ1-5; 10 positions match TRBD1. The V gene end was trimmed by 3 bases and the J gene end by 4 bases; junction bases not matched to a gene: 8. CDR3 size: 17 residues. The V gene's germline CDR1 is KGHDR and CDR2 SFDVKD. The CDR3 loop reads CATSDPTSGQGNQPQHF. For the CDR3, the DNA is TGTGCCACCAGTGATCCAACCTCGGGACAGGGGAATCAGCCCCAGCATTTT.

The chain recombines TRBV7-9 with TRBJ2-1; 9 bases are a match to TRBD2. CDR1 and CDR2 (germline): SEHNR, FQNEAQ (reference sequence). J lost 7 bases, V lost 3 bases, and 7 bases had no gene match. The CDR3 totals 15 residues. CDR3 nucleotides: TGTGCCAGCAGCTTTAGCGGGAGACGTTTGAATGAGCAGTTCTTC. Protein sequence: CASSFSGRRLNEQFF.